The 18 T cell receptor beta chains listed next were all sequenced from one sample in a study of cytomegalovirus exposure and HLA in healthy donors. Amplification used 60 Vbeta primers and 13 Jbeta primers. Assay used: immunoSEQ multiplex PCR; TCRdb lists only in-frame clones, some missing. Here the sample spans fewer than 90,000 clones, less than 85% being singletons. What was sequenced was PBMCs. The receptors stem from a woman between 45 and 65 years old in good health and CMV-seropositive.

The CDR3 here is CASKDRVGSPLHF. DNA of the CDR3: TGTGCCAGCAAGGACAGGGTTGGGTCACCCCTCCACTTT. This chain connects TRBV28 to TRBJ1-6; 8 bases map to TRBD1. Unmatched junction bases numbered 6, after V lost 7 bases and J lost 10 bases. Germline values: CDR1 MDHEN, CDR2 SYDVKM. CDR3 size: 13 residues.

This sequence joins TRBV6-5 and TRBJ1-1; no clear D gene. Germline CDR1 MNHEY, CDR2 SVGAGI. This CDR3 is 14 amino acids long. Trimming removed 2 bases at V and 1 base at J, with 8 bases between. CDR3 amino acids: CASSYIGGNTEAFF. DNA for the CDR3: TGTGCCAGCAGTTACATCGGTGGGAACACTGAAGCTTTCTTT.

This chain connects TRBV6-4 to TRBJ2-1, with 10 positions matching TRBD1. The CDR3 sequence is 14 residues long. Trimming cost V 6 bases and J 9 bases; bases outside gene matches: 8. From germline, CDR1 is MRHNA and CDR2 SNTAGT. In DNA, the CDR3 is TGTGCCAGCAGCCGCGACAGGGGGCAGGGTGAGCAGTTCTTC. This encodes CASSRDRGQGEQFF.

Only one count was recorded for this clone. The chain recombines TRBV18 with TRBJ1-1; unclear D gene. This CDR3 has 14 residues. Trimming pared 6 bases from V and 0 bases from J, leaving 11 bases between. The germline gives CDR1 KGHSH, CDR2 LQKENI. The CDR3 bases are TGTGCCAGCTCGCCTGGGCCGGTGAACACTGAAGCTTTCTTT. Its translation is CASSPGPVNTEAFF.

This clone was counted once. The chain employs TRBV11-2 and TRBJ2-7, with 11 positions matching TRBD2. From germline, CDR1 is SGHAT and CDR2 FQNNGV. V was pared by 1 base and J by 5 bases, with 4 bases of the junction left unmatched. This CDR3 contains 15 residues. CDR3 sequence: CASSLASGRFNEQYF. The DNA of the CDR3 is TGTGCCAGCAGCTTAGCTAGCGGGAGGTTCAACGAGCAGTACTTC.

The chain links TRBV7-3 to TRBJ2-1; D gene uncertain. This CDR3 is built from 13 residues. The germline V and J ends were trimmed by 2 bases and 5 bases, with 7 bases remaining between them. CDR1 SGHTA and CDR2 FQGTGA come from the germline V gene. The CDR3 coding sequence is TGTGCCAGCAGCTTATCAACAGACAATGAGCAGTTCTTC. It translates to CASSLSTDNEQFF.

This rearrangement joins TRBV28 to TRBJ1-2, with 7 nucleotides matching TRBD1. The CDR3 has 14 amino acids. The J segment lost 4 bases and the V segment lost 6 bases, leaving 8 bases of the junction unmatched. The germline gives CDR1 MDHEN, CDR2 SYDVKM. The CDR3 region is CASSRGQYRYGYTF. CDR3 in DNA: TGTGCCAGCAGCAGGGGACAGTATCGCTATGGCTACACCTTC.

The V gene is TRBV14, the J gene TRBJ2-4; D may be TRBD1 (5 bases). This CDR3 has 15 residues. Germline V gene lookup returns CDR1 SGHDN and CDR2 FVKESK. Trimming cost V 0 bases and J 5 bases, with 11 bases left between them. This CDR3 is CASSQELLGQNIQYF. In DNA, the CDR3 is TGTGCCAGCAGCCAAGAACTGCTGGGGCAAAACATTCAGTACTTC. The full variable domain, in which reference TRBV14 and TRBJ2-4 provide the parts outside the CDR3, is EAGVTQFPSHSVIEKGQTVTLRCDPISGHDNLYWYRRVMGKEIKFLLHFVKESKQDESGMPNNRFLAERTGGTYSTLKVQPAELEDSGVYFCASSQELLGQNIQYFGAGTRLSVL.

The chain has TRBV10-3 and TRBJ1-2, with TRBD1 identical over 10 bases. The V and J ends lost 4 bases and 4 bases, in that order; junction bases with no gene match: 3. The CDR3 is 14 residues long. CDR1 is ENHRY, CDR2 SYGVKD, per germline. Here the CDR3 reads CAISAGQGFYGYTF. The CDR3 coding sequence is TGTGCCATCAGTGCGGGACAGGGGTTCTATGGCTACACCTTC.

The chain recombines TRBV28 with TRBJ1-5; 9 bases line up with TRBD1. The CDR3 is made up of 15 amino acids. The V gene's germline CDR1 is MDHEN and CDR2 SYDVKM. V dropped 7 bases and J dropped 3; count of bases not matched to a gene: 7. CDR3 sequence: CASTEQGAYNQPQHF. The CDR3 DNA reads TGTGCCAGCACCGAACAGGGGGCGTACAATCAGCCCCAGCATTTT.

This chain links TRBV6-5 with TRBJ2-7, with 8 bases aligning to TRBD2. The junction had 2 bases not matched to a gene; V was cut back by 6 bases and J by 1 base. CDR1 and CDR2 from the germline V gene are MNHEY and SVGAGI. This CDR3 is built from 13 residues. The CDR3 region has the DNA TGTGCCAGCAGCTCTAGCGGGTCCTACGAGCAGTACTTC. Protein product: CASSSSGSYEQYF.

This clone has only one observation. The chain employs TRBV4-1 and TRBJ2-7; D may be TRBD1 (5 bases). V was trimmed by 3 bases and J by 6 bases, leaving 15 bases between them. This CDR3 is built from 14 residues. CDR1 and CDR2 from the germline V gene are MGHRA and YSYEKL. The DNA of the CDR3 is TGCGCCAGCAGCCAGCAGGGCGTTAGCTTCGAGCAGTACTTC. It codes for CASSQQGVSFEQYF.

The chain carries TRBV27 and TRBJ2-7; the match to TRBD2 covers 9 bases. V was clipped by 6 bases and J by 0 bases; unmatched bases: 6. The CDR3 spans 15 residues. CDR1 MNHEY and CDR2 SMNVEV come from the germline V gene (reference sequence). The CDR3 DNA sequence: TGTGCCAGCAGCGGAATTAGCGGGAGCTCCTACGAGCAGTACTTC. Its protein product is CASSGISGSSYEQYF.

The CDR3 region has the DNA TGTGCCAGCAGCATGAGGACTAGCGGGAGCTCCGAGCAGTACTTC. Amino acid sequence: CASSMRTSGSSEQYF. J is TRBJ2-7 and V is TRBV7-9; 13 bases fit TRBD2. The V gene's germline CDR1 is SEHNR and CDR2 FQNEAQ (reference sequence). The CDR3 contains 15 residues. V shed 5 bases and J 6 bases; nucleotides not matched to a gene: 7.

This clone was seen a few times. The CDR3 nucleotides are TGTGCCAGCAGTCTAATCCCCGGACAGAATCCAGGGAACACTGAAGCTTTCTTT. Its protein product is CASSLIPGQNPGNTEAFF. The chain employs TRBV2 and TRBJ1-1; tentative D call: TRBD1 (6 bases). The germline gives CDR1 SNHLY, CDR2 FYNNEI. Trimming left V 5 bases short and J 1 base short, with 23 bases between. The CDR3 sequence is 18 residues long.

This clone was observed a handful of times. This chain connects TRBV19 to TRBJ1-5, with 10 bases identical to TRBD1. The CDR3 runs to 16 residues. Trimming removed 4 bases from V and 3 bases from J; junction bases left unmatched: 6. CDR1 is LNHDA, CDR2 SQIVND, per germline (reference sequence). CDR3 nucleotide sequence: TGTGCCAGTAGTAGCAGACAGGGGGCAATCAATCAGCCCCAGCATTTT. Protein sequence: CASSSRQGAINQPQHF.

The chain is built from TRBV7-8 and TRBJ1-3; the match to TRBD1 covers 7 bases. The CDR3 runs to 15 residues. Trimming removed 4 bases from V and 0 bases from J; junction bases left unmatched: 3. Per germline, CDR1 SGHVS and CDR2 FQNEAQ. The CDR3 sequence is CASSWDSHSGNTIYF. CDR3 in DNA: TGTGCCAGCAGCTGGGACAGCCACTCTGGAAACACCATATATTTT.

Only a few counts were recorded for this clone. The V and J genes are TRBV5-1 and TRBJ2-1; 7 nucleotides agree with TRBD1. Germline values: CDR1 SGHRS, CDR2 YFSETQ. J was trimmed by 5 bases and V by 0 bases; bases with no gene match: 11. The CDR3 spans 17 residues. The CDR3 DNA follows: TGCGCCAGCAGCTTGGGCTGGTCCGGGACAGAAAACAATGAGCAGTTCTTC. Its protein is CASSLGWSGTENNEQFF.